This TCR beta chain was documented in a study of T cell repertoires in Merkel cell carcinoma (dated by TCRdb to between 2017 and 2020). Notes on the research overall: Patients who had received intralesional immunotherapy or systemic immune checkpoint blockade ahead of the biopsy were left out. MCPyV-specific clonotypes were first defined by tetramer sorting, cloning and paired TCR sequencing of expanded tumor-infiltrating lymphocytes. Inclusion required a diagnosis of MCPyV-positive Merkel cell carcinoma and successful in vitro expansion of tumor-infiltrating lymphocytes. On the study overall, not on this receptor specifically: No normal tissue biopsies were studied.

V was cut back by 4 bases and J by 5 bases, leaving a gap of 20 bases between them. According to the germline V gene, CDR1 reads SNHLY and CDR2 reads FYNNEI. There are 16 amino acids in the CDR3, from cysteine to phenylalanine inclusive. The entry retains the CDR3 DNA only, 48 bases that are in frame from base 1. The immunoSEQ assay was used for TRB CDR3 sequencing and data processing of tumor genomic DNA. In its TCRdb copy, this immuneACCESS table keeps in-frame sequences only and misses some clones. Where compared with another copy, unresolved V genes explain less than half of these, and the others have no known cause. Within this sample are 12,000 to 15,000 clones, with 65% to 85% of them counted one time only. The ten top clones hold approximately 17% of the sample. Each study subject had MCPyV-positive Merkel cell carcinoma confirmed by biopsy and had serum antibodies to T-antigen that tested positive. Genomic DNA was extracted from several adjacent 10-micron frozen tumor sections without any cell sorting or culture. About 5 x 5 x 5 mm of tumor biopsy tissue was frozen in optimal cutting temperature compound. In the frozen biopsy, scout sections stained with hematoxylin and eosin confirmed plenty of Merkel cell carcinoma along with infiltrating cells.

On this clone: Its antigen specificity is not known. No quality values exist for individual bases; no much larger clone is one base distant.

The sequencing input was tumor tissue. The source is an adult with Merkel cell carcinoma. This chain joins TRBV2 to TRBJ1-1, with TRBD1 tentatively as D gene (5 bases match). CDR3 region: CASSVEGPKGGTEAFF. The bases are TGTGCCAGCAGTGTGGAGGGGCCTAAAGGAGGAACTGAAGCTTTCTTT. Supplemented by the reference TRBV2 and TRBJ1-1 proteins around the CDR3, the complete variable domain is EPEVTQTPSHQVTQMGQEVILRCVPISNHLYFYWYRQILGQKVEFLVSFYNNEISEKSEIFDDQFSVERPDGSNFTLKIRSTKLEDSAMYFCASSVEGPKGGTEAFFGQGTRLTVV.